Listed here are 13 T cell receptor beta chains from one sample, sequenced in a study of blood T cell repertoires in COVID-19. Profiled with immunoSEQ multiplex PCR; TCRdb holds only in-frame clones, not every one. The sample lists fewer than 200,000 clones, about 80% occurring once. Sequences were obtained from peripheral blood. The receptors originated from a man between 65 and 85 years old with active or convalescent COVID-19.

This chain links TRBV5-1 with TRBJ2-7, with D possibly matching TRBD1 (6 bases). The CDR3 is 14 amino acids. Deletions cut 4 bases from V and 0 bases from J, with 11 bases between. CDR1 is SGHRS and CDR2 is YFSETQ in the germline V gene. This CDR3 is CASSRTVDSYEQYF. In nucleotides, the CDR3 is TGCGCCAGCAGCAGGACAGTAGACTCCTACGAGCAGTACTTC. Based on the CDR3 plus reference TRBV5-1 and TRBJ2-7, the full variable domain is KAGVTQTPRYLIKTRGQQVTLSCSPISGHRSVSWYQQTPGQGLQFLFEYFSETQRNKGNFPGRFSGRQFSNSRSEMNVSTLELGDSALYLCASSRTVDSYEQYFGPGTRLTVT.

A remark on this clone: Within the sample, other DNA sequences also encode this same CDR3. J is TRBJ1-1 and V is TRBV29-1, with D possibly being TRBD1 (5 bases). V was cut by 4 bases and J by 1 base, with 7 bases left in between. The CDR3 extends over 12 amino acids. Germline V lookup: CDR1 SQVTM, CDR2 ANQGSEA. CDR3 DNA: TGCAGCGTTGCCCAGGGGAACACTGAAGCTTTCTTT. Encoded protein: CSVAQGNTEAFF.

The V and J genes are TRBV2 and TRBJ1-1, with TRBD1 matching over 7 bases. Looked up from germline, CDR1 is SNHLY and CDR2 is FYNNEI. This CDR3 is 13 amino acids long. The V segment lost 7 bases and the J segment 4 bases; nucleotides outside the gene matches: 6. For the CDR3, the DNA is TGTGCCAGCAACGGACAGGTGGGCACTGAAGCTTTCTTT. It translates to CASNGQVGTEAFF.

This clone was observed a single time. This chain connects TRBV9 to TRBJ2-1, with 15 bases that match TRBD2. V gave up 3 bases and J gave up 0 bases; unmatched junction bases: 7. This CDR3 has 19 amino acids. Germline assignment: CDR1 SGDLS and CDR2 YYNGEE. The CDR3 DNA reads TGTGCCAGCAGCGATCCGGGACTAGCGGGAGGTAGCTCCTACAATGAGCAGTTCTTC. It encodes CASSDPGLAGGSSYNEQFF.

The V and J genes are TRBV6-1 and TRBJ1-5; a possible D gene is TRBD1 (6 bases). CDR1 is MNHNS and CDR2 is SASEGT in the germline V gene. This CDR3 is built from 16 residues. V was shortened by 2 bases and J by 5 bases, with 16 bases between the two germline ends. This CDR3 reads CASSERDGRGDQPQHF. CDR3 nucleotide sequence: TGTGCCAGCAGTGAAAGGGACGGGAGGGGGGATCAGCCCCAGCATTTT.

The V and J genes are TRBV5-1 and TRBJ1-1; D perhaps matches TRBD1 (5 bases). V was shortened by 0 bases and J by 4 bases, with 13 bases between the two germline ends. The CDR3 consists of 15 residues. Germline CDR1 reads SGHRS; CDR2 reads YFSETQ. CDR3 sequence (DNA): TGCGCCAGCAGCTTGGGGCCAGGGTCGGCCACTGAAGCTTTCTTT. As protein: CASSLGPGSATEAFF.

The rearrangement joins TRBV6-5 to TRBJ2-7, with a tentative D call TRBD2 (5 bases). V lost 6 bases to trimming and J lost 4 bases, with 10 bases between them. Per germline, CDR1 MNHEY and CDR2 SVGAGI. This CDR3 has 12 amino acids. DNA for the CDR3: TGTGCCAGCAGAAGCGGTCTATACGAGCAGTACTTC. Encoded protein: CASRSGLYEQYF.

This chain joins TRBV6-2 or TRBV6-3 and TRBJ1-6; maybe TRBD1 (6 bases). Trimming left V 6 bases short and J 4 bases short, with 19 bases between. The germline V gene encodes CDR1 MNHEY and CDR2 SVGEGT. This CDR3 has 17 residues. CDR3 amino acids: CASSNRDMGFYNSPLHF. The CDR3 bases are TGTGCCAGCAGCAACCGGGACATGGGATTTTATAATTCACCCCTCCACTTT.

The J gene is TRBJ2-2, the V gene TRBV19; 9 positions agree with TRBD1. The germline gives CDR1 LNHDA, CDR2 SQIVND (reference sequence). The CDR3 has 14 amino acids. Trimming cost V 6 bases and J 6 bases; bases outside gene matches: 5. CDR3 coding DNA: TGTGCCAGTAGACCACAGGGGGCGGCCGGGGAGCTGTTTTTT. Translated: CASRPQGAAGELFF.

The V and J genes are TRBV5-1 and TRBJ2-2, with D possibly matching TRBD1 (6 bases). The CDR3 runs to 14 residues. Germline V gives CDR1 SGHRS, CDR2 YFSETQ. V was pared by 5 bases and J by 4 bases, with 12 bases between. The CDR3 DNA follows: TGCGCCAGCAGTTTTGGACAGACCACCGGGGAGCTGTTTTTT. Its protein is CASSFGQTTGELFF.

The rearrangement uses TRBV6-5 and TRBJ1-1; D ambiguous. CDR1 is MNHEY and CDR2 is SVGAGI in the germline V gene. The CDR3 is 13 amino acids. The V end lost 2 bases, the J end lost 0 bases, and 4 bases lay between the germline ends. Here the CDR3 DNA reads TGTGCCAGCAGTTACCTTATGAACACTGAAGCTTTCTTT. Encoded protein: CASSYLMNTEAFF.

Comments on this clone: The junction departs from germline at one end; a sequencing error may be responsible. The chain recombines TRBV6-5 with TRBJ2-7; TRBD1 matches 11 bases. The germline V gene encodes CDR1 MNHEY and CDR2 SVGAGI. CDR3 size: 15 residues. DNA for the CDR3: TGTGCCAGCAGTACAAGGACCGGGACAGGGGGTAACTACCACTTC. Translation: CASSTRTGTGGNYHF.

CDR3 protein: CASSLTFRGKGLHF. The DNA of the CDR3 is TGTGCCAGCAGCTTGACGTTTCGGGGAAAAGGCCTCCACTTT. The chain recombines TRBV5-8 with TRBJ1-6, with D unclear. Trimming removed 1 base from V and 15 bases from J, with 17 bases in between. Germline V gene data show CDR1 as SGHTS and CDR2 as YDEGEE. There are 14 residues in the CDR3.